Below are 3 T cell receptor beta chains sequenced from a single sample in a study of T-cell reconstitution after alpha-beta-depleted transplantation in children. TCRbeta library construction was performed incorporating unique molecular identifiers. TCRdb reanalysed the PCR reads using MiXCR and keeps one entry per CDR3 protein. This table holds around 400,000 distinct CDR3 sequences, 9.5% to 13% found once. The specimen was PBMCs from the stem cell graft donor, collected from the stem cell graft. These receptors were collected from a human donor who donated a stem cell graft to a child with acute myeloid leukemia.

V gene TRBV20-1 combines with J gene TRBJ2-1, with 7 bases fitting TRBD2. The V segment lost 3 bases and the J segment 3 bases; nucleotides outside the gene matches: 5. The CDR3 is 14 residues long. Germline CDR1 and CDR2: DFQATT and SNEGSKA (reference sequence). CDR3 in DNA: TGCAGTGCTAGTCACGGGAGGCTCTACAATGAGCAGTTCTTC. Protein: CSASHGRLYNEQFF.

This clonotype was counted only a few times. The chain is built from TRBV4-3 and TRBJ1-5; 8 bases are a match to TRBD1. Germline CDR1 is LGHNA and CDR2 is YSLEER. This CDR3 has 16 amino acids. J lost 6 bases, V lost 1 base, and 8 bases had no gene match. Written as DNA, the CDR3 is TGCGCCAGCAGCCAAGCGACAGGGGATCTCGGTCAGCCCCAGCATTTT. Amino acid sequence: CASSQATGDLGQPQHF.

The chain employs TRBV7-9 and TRBJ2-7, with TRBD2 as a possible D gene (6 bases). V lost 5 bases and J lost 3, with 14 bases in between. The CDR3 runs 14 residues. CDR1 and CDR2 from the germline V gene are SEHNR and FQNEAQ (reference sequence). The CDR3 sequence: CASSEPGLSYEQYV. The CDR3 nucleotides are TGTGCCAGCAGCGAACCGGGACTTAGCTACGAGCAGTACGTC.